Listed below are T cell receptor beta chains from one sample, sequenced in a study of blood T cell repertoires in COVID-19. Libraries were prepared by immunoSEQ multiplex PCR; TCRdb keeps only in-frame clonotypes and omits some of them. The repertoire includes over 200,000 clones, roughly 85% of them detected once, and 18% sits in the top ten. Sample: PBMCs or T cells enriched from blood (not recorded which). Receptor source: a man aged 40-49 years who had recovered from COVID-19. CDR3s leave out the opening cysteine and the closing phenylalanine or tryptophan.

CDR3aa,j_gene,v_gene
ATAGEETQY,TRBJ2-5,TRBV24-1
ASSIFLGGRGSNQPQH,TRBJ1-5,TRBV19
ASSVLTGGSGANVLT,TRBJ2-6,TRBV2
ASSGQGALGEQY,TRBJ2-7,TRBV19
ASSPQGAEANYGYT,TRBJ1-2,TRBV11-2
ASTGTSMEGETQY,TRBJ2-5,TRBV28
ASSHTDSSYEQY,TRBJ2-7,TRBV4-2
ASSLGGQGSNQPQH,TRBJ1-5,TRBV7-8
ASSRNRGNQPQH,TRBJ1-5,TRBV3-1/TRBV3-2
ASSGQGWADTQY,TRBJ2-3,TRBV9
ASSLAPRGTGFHEQY,TRBJ2-7,TRBV7-2
ASSLAPIRGRGSGGYT,TRBJ1-2,TRBV5-5
ASSRDRAWETQY,TRBJ2-5,TRBV10-2
ASSTSSYEQY,TRBJ2-7,TRBV11-2
ASLRDRSIAKNIQY,TRBJ2-4,TRBV21-1
ASRRQGRETQY,TRBJ2-5,TRBV28